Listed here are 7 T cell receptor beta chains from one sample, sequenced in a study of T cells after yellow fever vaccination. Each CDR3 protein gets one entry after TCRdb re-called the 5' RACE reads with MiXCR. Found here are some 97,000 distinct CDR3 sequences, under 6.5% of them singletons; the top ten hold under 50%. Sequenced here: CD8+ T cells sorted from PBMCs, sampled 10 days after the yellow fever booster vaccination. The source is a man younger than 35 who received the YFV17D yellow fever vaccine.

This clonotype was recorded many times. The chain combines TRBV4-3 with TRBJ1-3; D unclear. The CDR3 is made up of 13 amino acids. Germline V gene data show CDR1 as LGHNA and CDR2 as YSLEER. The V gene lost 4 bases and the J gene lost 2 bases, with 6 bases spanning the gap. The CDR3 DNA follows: TGCGCCAGCAGCCCCTCAGCTGGAAACACCATATATTTT. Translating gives CASSPSAGNTIYF.

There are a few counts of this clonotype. CDR3 sequence: CASSPWGGADTEAFF. The CDR3 DNA is TGTGCCAGCAGCCCCTGGGGGGGGGCAGACACTGAAGCTTTCTTT. The chain carries TRBV7-9 and TRBJ1-1; maybe TRBD1 (6 bases). This CDR3 is built from 15 residues. V lost 5 bases and J lost 3, with 16 bases in between. Germline V CDR1 and CDR2: SEHNR, FQNEAQ (reference sequence).

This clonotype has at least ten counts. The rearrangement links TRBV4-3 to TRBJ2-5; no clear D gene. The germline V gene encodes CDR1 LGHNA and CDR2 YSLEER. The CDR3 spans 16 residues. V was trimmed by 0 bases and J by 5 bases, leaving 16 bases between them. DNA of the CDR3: TGCGCCAGCAGCCAAGATTCTTCGGGCTCAATTGAGACCCAGTACTTC. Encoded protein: CASSQDSSGSIETQYF.

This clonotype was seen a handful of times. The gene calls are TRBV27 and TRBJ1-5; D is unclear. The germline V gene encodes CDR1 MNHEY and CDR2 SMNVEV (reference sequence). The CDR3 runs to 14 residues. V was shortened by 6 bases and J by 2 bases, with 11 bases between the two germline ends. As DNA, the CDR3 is TGTGCCAGCAGGGGGAACGGGGGCAATCAGCCCCAGCATTTT. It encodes CASRGNGGNQPQHF.

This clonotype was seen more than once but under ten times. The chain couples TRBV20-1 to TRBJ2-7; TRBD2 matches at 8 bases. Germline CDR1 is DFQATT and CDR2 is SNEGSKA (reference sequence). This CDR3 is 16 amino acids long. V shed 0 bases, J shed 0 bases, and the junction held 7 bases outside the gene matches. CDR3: CSARDRGGAVSYEQYF. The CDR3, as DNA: TGCAGTGCTAGAGATCGGGGGGGGGCCGTCTCCTACGAGCAGTACTTC.

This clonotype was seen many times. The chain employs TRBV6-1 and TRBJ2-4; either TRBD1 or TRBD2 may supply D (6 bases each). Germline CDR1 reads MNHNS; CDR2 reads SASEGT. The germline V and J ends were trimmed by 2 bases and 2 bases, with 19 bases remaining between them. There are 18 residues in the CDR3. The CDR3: CASSEKKGGGLTKNIQYF. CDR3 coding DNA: TGTGCCAGCAGTGAAAAGAAGGGGGGAGGATTGACCAAAAACATTCAGTACTTC.

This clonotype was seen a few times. For the CDR3, the DNA is TGTGCCAGCAGCCCGGGACAGGGTACCTATGGCTACACCTTC. It specifies CASSPGQGTYGYTF. J is TRBJ1-2 and V is TRBV7-9, with 9 bases lining up with TRBD1. After removal of 5 bases from V and 4 bases from J, the junction contained 5 bases not matched to a gene. The CDR3 covers 14 residues. Looked up from germline, CDR1 is SEHNR and CDR2 is FQNEAQ (reference sequence).